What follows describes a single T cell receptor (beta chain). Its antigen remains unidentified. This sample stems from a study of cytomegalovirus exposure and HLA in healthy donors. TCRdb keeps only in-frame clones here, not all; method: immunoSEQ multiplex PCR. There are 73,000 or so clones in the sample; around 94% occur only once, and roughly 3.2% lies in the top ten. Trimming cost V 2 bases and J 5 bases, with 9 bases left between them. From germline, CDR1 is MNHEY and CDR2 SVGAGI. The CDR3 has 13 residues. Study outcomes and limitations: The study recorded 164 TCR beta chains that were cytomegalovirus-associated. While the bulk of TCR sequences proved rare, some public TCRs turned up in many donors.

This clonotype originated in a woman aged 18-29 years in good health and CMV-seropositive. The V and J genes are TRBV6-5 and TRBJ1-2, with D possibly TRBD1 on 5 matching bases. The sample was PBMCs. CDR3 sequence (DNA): TGTGCCAGCAGTTACGGGGCCTCTTATGGCTACACCTTC. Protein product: CASSYGASYGYTF.